This T cell receptor (beta chain) is from a study of blood T cell repertoires in COVID-19. Looking at the study overall: PBMCs, B-cell-depleted T cells, or T cells were the source of the cDNA or gDNA that made up the material.

In the original analysis: For nucleated cells, counts were estimated from reference gene primer amplification. TCRdb keeps only in-frame clones here, not all; method: immunoSEQ multiplex PCR. V and J calls and clone size are those listed in that table; D and trimming were worked out from the DNA. Among roughly 200,000 clones listed, about 88% were seen once. This CDR3 spans 14 amino acids. Germline lookup yields CDR1 MNHEY and CDR2 SVGAGI. V lost 0 bases and J lost 6, with 11 bases in between. This chain joins TRBV6-5 and TRBJ1-1, with a possible D match to TRBD1 (6 bases). Source material: peripheral blood. This receptor was identified in a man aged 40-50 years with active or convalescent COVID-19. The CDR3: CASSYSGAQAEAFF. CDR3 sequence (DNA): TGTGCCAGCAGTTACTCGGGGGCTCAGGCTGAAGCTTTCTTT.